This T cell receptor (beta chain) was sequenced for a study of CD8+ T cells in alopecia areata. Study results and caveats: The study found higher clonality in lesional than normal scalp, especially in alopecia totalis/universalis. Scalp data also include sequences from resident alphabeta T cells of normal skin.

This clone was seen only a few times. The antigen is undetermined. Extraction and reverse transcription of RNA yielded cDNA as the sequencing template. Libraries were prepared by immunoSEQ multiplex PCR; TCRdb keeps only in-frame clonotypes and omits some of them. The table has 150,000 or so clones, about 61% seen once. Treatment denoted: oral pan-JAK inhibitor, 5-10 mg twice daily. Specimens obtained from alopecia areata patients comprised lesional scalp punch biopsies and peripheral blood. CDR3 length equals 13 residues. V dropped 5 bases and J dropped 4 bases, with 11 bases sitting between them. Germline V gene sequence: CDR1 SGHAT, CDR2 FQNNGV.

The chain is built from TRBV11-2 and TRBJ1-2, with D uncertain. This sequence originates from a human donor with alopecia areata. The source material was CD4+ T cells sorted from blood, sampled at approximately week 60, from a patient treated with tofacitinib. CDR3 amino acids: CASSPGYSYGYTF. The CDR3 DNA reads TGTGCCAGCAGCCCCGGGTATAGCTATGGCTACACCTTC. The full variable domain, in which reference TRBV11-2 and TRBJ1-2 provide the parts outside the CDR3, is EAGVAQSPRYKIIEKRQSVAFWCNPISGHATLYWYQQILGQGPKLLIQFQNNGVVDDSQLPKDRFSAERLKGVDSTLKIQPAKLEDSAVYLCASSPGYSYGYTFGSGTRLTVV.